This T cell receptor beta chain was sequenced for a study of shared clonotypes between healthy human individuals (dated by TCRdb to about 2020). General notes on the study: The cohort comprised two women and a few men aged 18 to 49 years. For each donor, three plates each were used for CD4 naive and CD4 memory, two plates were used for CD8 naive, and one plate was used for CD8 memory. Blood TCR repertoires of five healthy adults were deeply sequenced to estimate repertoire size and the extent of clonotype sharing between individuals. To increase sequencing depth and limit assay-specific biases, different laboratories used diverse techniques to prepare libraries and sequence TCR repertoires. Leukapheresis yielded between about 0.9 and 9 billion PBMCs per donor. Paper-wide results and their limitations: Approximately 5% of naive CD4, roughly 3.6% of naive CD8, 2.3% of memory CD4, and around 0.4% of memory CD8 clonotypes were shared across four donors. The small number of donors limited the genetic and exposure-history diversity represented. Rarefaction of sorted-subset datasets indicated incomplete sequencing despite the large sequencing depth. Higher generation probabilities were observed for clonotypes shared by all four sorted-subset donors than for non-shared clonotypes. Sampling was restricted to blood, and TCR repertoires in tissue are likely to differ from TCR repertoires in blood. Pairwise subsampling indicated that sequencing depth was expected to affect the degree of clonotype sharing among donors. Naive subsets generally had larger estimated clonotype richness than memory subsets did.

CD8 naive samples were CD45RO-negative cells positively selected for CCR7, giving a CD45RA+CCR7+ population that excluded TemRA cells. Donors were healthy HIV-negative adults with no recently reported acute infections or vaccinations. All donors were Caucasian adults living in Nashville, Tennessee, USA. Blood was collected by leukapheresis, and PBMCs were isolated by Ficoll-Histopaque density gradient centrifugation and then cryopreserved in liquid nitrogen vapor phase. Analytical flow cytometry was used to check the purity and quantity of each magnetically sorted T cell population. Genomic DNA was isolated from every sorted fraction and measured by UV absorbance on a Nanodrop 2000c. Points on this clone: No cognate antigen has been identified for it. Base qualities are missing; no much larger clone stands one base away.

Trimming leaves V shorter by 4 bases and J shorter by 3 bases, with the junction holding 11 bases beyond the gene matches. The CDR3 sequence holds 16 residues, the cysteine and phenylalanine included. The read is trimmed to its CDR3 DNA, 48 bases read in frame from base 1. CDR1 SGHDT and CDR2 YYEEEE were looked up in the germline V gene. TCR CDR3 regions were amplified from genomic DNA by multiplex PCR using the deep immunoSEQ assay. Extracted genomic DNA from each cell subset was spread evenly across all wells of several immunoSEQ 96-well plates, with each plate serving as a replicate. For sorted subsets, approximately 200 ng of genomic DNA, equivalent to some 30,000 T cell genomes, went into each replicate PCR. Purified libraries were measured with a Qubit 3.0 fluorometer, size-checked on a Bioanalyzer 2100, and measured again with the KAPA Library Quantification kit. Each immunoSEQ 96-well plate was sequenced on its own single-read 150-cycle Illumina NextSeq 550 flow cell. The paper's data handling went like this. Because the immunoSEQ output held only junctional sequences and lacked quality scores, the filtering could not match the filtering applied to full-length reads. To assign V/J genes and CDR3, sequences were annotated using PyIR, a Python wrapper for IgBLAST v1.9, with IMGT germline references. Reads with weak V/J assignments (E-value above 1e-6), missing CDR3, stop codons, out-of-frame junctions, or ambiguous translated residues were removed. V3J clonotypes were defined as sequences sharing the same inferred V gene, J gene, and CDR3 amino acid sequence. Percentage overlap between repertoires was calculated by dividing the number of shared unique clonotypes by the size of the smaller repertoire. Repertoire richness was assessed with RTK rarefaction, the Chao1 estimator, and Recon v2.1 estimates of unobserved clonotypes. Generation probabilities for all TCRbeta clonotypes obtained by the gDNA method from a handful of donors were computed using OLGA. TCRdb took this table from immuneACCESS and kept in-frame rearrangements with V and J called. Such tables lack part of the clones; where checked against another copy, unresolved V genes explain under half of the gap, and the rest is unexplained. V, J and clone size derive from that table, while D and trimming were established from the DNA sequence. For this sample the table gives some 630,000 clones, of which roughly 96% were detected only once. Approximately 0.1% of the sample goes to the ten largest clones.

The receptor was isolated from a woman in her 30s in good health. Sequencing was done on a sample of naive CD8+ T cells sorted from blood. What the cell subset or site label conveys for this sample: CD45RA+CCR7+. Recombination linked TRBV5-6 to TRBJ1-2; 8 nucleotides in the junction match TRBD1. CDR3 protein: CASSTMLGQDYYGYTF. The nucleotide sequence is TGTGCCAGCAGCACAATGCTGGGACAGGACTACTATGGCTACACCTTC.